There are a few counts of the clone carrying this TCR beta chain. Its cognate antigen is unknown. This sample was included in a study of T cells in Graves' hyperthyroidism and ophthalmopathy. Study-level points and caveats: Clonotypes that were expanded in thyroid above 0.001 mostly appeared in blood too.

A patient was excluded if there was uncontrolled infection, other autoimmune disease, pregnancy or lactation. CDR1 LNHNV and CDR2 YYDKDF come from the germline V gene (reference sequence). J lost 7 bases, V lost 3 bases, and 9 bases had no gene match. CDR3 length equals 15 residues. TCR beta CDR3 regions were amplified from RNA. TCR CDR3 regions were first amplified by RT-PCR with HTBI primers. TCRdb independently ran MiXCR on the multiplex PCR reads; one entry per CDR3 protein. The sample consists of roughly 160,000 distinct CDR3 sequences, about 9.4% of them appearing once. This TCR was sampled from a woman under 30 with Graves' hyperthyroidism that later progressed to Graves' ophthalmopathy. The sequenced sample consisted of blood. This chain joins TRBV15 and TRBJ2-3, with TRBD1 matching over 8 bases. The CDR3 DNA sequence: TGTGCCACCAGCAGTGTCCCCAGGGGGCAAAATACGCAGTATTTT. Protein sequence: CATSSVPRGQNTQYF.